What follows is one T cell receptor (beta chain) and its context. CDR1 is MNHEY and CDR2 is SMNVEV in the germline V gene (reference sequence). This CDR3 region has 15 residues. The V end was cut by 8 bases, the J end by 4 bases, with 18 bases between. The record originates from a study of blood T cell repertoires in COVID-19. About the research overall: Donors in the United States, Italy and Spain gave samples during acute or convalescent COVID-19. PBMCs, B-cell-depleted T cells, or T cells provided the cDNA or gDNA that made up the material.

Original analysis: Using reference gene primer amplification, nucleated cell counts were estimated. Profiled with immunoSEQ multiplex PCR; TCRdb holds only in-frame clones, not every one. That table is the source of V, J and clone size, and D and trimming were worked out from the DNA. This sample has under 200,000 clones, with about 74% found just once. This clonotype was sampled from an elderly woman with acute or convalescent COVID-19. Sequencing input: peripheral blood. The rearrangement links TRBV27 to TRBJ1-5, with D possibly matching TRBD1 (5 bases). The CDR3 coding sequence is TGTGCCAGCCAAACCGAGGGGAGGGGAAATCAGCCCCAGCATTTT. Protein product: CASQTEGRGNQPQHF.